These 9 T cell receptor beta chains originate from one sample sequenced in a study of blood T cell repertoires in COVID-19. TCRdb's table, derived via immunoSEQ multiplex PCR, lists solely in-frame clones and lacks some. Found here are 150,000 to 200,000 clones, more than 85% of them singletons; the top ten hold under 0.65%. The sample was peripheral blood. Receptor source: a man aged 55 to 70 with COVID-19, enrolled during active disease.

The sample holds a few counts of this clone. This rearrangement joins TRBV15 to TRBJ2-7; D is ambiguous. Germline V gene lookup returns CDR1 LNHNV and CDR2 YYDKDF (reference sequence). Trimming left V 1 base short and J 3 bases short, with 16 bases between. The CDR3 covers 16 residues. Here the CDR3 DNA reads TGTGCCACCAGCAGAGCGCCTATGCCCCCCCTCTACGAGCAGTACTTC. Protein product: CATSRAPMPPLYEQYF.

The chain carries TRBV7-9 and TRBJ2-1; D is ambiguous. CDR3 size: 11 residues. Germline loops: CDR1 SEHNR, CDR2 FQNEAQ (reference sequence). V shed 0 bases and J shed 12 bases, with 6 bases lying between them. CDR3 coding DNA: TGTGCCAGCAGCTTAGCTGAGGCGCAGTTCTTC. It translates to CASSLAEAQFF.

This rearrangement joins TRBV11-2 to TRBJ1-5; D gene ambiguous. The CDR3 contains 16 residues. Germline CDR1 reads SGHAT; CDR2 reads FQNNGV. V shed 1 base and J shed 6 bases, with 16 bases lying between them. CDR3 DNA: TGTGCCAGCAGCTTAGGACTCTCGAGTATAGGTCAGCCCCAGCATTTT. It encodes CASSLGLSSIGQPQHF.

V is TRBV28 and J is TRBJ1-1; the D gene is possibly TRBD1 (6 bases). The CDR3 loop spans 17 amino acids. V lost 5 bases, J lost 3 bases, and 22 bases lay in between. Germline lookup yields CDR1 MDHEN and CDR2 SYDVKM. In nucleotides, the CDR3 is TGTGCCAGCAGTAGCCCGACAGGTGGGGGCTGGGACACTGAAGCTTTCTTT. It translates to CASSSPTGGGWDTEAFF.

This clone was seen a single time. V usage is TRBV5-1 and J usage is TRBJ2-2; perhaps TRBD1 as D (6 bases). This CDR3 is 15 amino acids long. Germline-derived CDR1 and CDR2 are SGHRS and YFSETQ. Trimming shortened V by 5 bases and J by 5 bases, and 16 bases separated the two germline ends. The CDR3 coding sequence is TGCGCCAGCAGTTTGATGACTACAGGGACCGGGGAGCTGTTTTTT. It is translated as CASSLMTTGTGELFF. Filled out from reference TRBV5-1 and TRBJ2-2, the complete variable domain reads KAGVTQTPRYLIKTRGQQVTLSCSPISGHRSVSWYQQTPGQGLQFLFEYFSETQRNKGNFPGRFSGRQFSNSRSEMNVSTLELGDSALYLCASSLMTTGTGELFFGEGSRLTVL.

The rearrangement links TRBV25-1 to TRBJ2-4, with 8 positions matching TRBD1. The CDR3 is 16 amino acids. Germline lookup yields CDR1 MGHDK and CDR2 SYGVNS. The J segment lost 1 base and the V segment lost 3 bases, leaving 5 bases of the junction unmatched. In DNA form, the CDR3 reads TGTGCCAGCAGTGAGACAGGGGTTGCGGCCAAAAACATTCAGTACTTC. Its protein is CASSETGVAAKNIQYF.

V gene TRBV19 combines with J gene TRBJ1-2; tentatively, D is TRBD1 (5 bases). Germline CDR1 is LNHDA and CDR2 is SQIVND (reference sequence). The length of the CDR3 is 16 residues. With 5 bases removed from V and 8 bases from J, the gap between germline ends came to 24 bases. In nucleotides, the CDR3 is TGTGCCAGTAGTGTTTTTGGGACCGGGGCCAGCGGGGGCTACACCTTC. This sequence encodes CASSVFGTGASGGYTF. The variable domain in full, completed from reference TRBV19 and TRBJ1-2, reads DGGITQSPKYLFRKEGQNVTLSCEQNLNHDAMYWYRQDPGQGLRLIYYSQIVNDFQKGDIAEGYSVSREKKESFPLTVTSAQKNPTAFYLCASSVFGTGASGGYTFGSGTRLTVV.

The rearrangement joins TRBV4-3 to TRBJ1-1; D gene ambiguous. CDR3 length: 13 amino acids. Germline V gene sequence: CDR1 LGHNA, CDR2 YSLEER. V shed 2 bases and J shed 7 bases, with 11 bases lying between them. The CDR3 bases are TGCGCCAGCAGCCAAAGGGAGGAAGTTGAAGCTTTCTTT. This gives the protein CASSQREEVEAFF.

This chain connects TRBV5-6 to TRBJ1-1, with TRBD1 matching 7 bases. The CDR3 consists of 18 residues. V trimming: 4 bases; J trimming: 0 bases; junction bases outside the gene matches: 15. Germline lookup yields CDR1 SGHDT and CDR2 YYEEEE. Here the CDR3 DNA reads TGTGCCAGCAGCCGTGACAGGGACAAGGCGTTCATGAACACTGAAGCTTTCTTT. This codes for CASSRDRDKAFMNTEAFF.